A single sample is the source of the 25 T cell receptor beta chains below, sequenced in a study of cytomegalovirus exposure and HLA in healthy donors. Libraries were prepared by immunoSEQ multiplex PCR; TCRdb keeps only in-frame clonotypes and omits some of them. In the table there are under 250,000 clones, roughly 84% of which are singletons. Sequencing input: PBMCs. These TCRs come from a woman under 30 in good health and CMV-seropositive.

This clone was recorded once. The chain is built from TRBV7-9 and TRBJ2-5; 7 bases are a match to TRBD2. V lost 1 base, J lost 5 bases, and 7 bases stayed unmatched. The CDR3 is 15 amino acids. Germline CDR1 reads SEHNR; CDR2 reads FQNEAQ (reference sequence). CDR3 sequence reads: CASSLGAGEGETQYF. CDR3 DNA: TGTGCCAGCAGCTTAGGGGCGGGAGAAGGGGAGACCCAGTACTTC.

This clone was counted a single time. This sample includes further DNA sequences coding for the same CDR3. CDR3 sequence (DNA): TGTGCCAGCAGCTTCCGACAGGGAGGCACTGAAGCTTTCTTT. It specifies CASSFRQGGTEAFF. This chain uses TRBV7-2 with TRBJ1-1, with 7 nucleotides matching TRBD1. The germline CDR1 and CDR2 sequences are SGHTA and FQGNSA. The trim removed 3 bases at V and 4 bases at J, leaving 5 bases unmatched. This CDR3 comprises 14 residues.

The gene calls are TRBV27 and TRBJ1-2; unclear D gene. The V gene's germline CDR1 is MNHEY and CDR2 SMNVEV (reference sequence). V lost 0 bases and J lost 7, with 12 bases in between. The CDR3 sequence is 14 residues long. Here the CDR3 DNA reads TGTGCCAGCAGTTTATCGTCGTACGGAGCTGGCTACACCTTC. Protein: CASSLSSYGAGYTF.

The rearrangement uses TRBV9 and TRBJ1-4; D gene unclear. CDR1 is SGDLS and CDR2 is YYNGEE in the germline V gene. V was shortened by 0 bases and J by 10 bases, with 10 bases between the two germline ends. The CDR3 is 13 amino acids. In DNA form, the CDR3 reads TGTGCCAGCAGCGTAGGCGAGGCCGGAAAACTGTTTTTT. Its translation is CASSVGEAGKLFF.

The CDR3 DNA sequence: TGTGCCAGCAGTTCAAATGTGGGGCCCCGATTAAGAGAGCAGTACTTC. It specifies CASSSNVGPRLREQYF. The chain joins TRBV28 to TRBJ2-7, with D perhaps matching TRBD1 (5 bases). Trimming took 4 bases from V and 7 from J, leaving 23 bases between them. The germline V gene encodes CDR1 MDHEN and CDR2 SYDVKM. The CDR3 runs to 16 residues.

The chain employs TRBV5-3 and TRBJ2-2; tentative D call: TRBD2 (6 bases). TRBV5-3 is recorded as an ORF, its role being uncertain. V was shortened by 4 bases and J by 0 bases, with 10 bases between the two germline ends. The CDR3 totals 15 residues. CDR3 DNA: TGTGCCAGAAGCGAGGGAGGAGCGAACACCGGGGAGCTGTTTTTT. Protein sequence: CARSEGGANTGELFF.

This clone appeared once. J is TRBJ1-1 and V is TRBV5-4, with TRBD1 matching 7 bases. Trimming cost V 4 bases and J 5 bases; bases outside gene matches: 11. Germline assignment: CDR1 SGHNT and CDR2 YYREEE (reference sequence). The CDR3 consists of 15 residues. The chain's CDR3 is CASSRLDRPTTEAFF. CDR3 DNA sequence: TGTGCCAGCAGCAGATTGGACAGGCCTACAACTGAAGCTTTCTTT.

This clone was detected a few times. This sequence joins TRBV25-1 and TRBJ2-7; 7 bases are a match to TRBD2. CDR3 length: 14 residues. CDR1 is MGHDK, CDR2 SYGVNS, per germline. Trimming at V came to 6 bases and at J to 4 bases, leaving 9 bases not matched to a gene. CDR3 loop: CASSTLGAGYEQYF. The CDR3 DNA sequence: TGTGCCAGCAGCACCCTCGGAGCGGGGTACGAGCAGTACTTC.

This clone was detected only once. This chain joins TRBV6-1 and TRBJ2-7, with 10 bases fitting TRBD1. V lost 2 bases, J lost 3 bases, and 13 bases stayed unmatched. This CDR3 spans 18 amino acids. Germline CDR1 reads MNHNS; CDR2 reads SASEGT. CDR3 DNA sequence: TGTGCCAGCAGTGAACTTACTTTCCGGGACAGGGGAGTCTACGAGCAGTACTTC. Translating gives CASSELTFRDRGVYEQYF.

CDR3 region: CASSDREGLAAYEQYF. The CDR3 DNA follows: TGCGCCAGCAGTGACCGGGAAGGACTAGCGGCGTACGAGCAGTACTTC. This rearrangement joins TRBV10-2 to TRBJ2-7, with 10 bases lining up with TRBD2. The CDR3 runs 16 residues. The junction had 9 bases not matched to a gene; V was cut back by 3 bases and J by 4 bases. CDR1 is WSHSY and CDR2 is SAAADI in the germline V gene.

The chain carries TRBV21-1 and TRBJ2-6; no DNA check was done on the table's D call, TRBD1. TRBV21-1 is noted as a pseudogene. The CDR3 covers 17 residues. DNA for the CDR3: TGTGCCAGCAGCACGGGCAGGGGGCATTCTGGGGCCAACGTCCTGACTTTC. Its protein product is CASSTGRGHSGANVLTF.

V is TRBV23-1 and J is TRBJ1-1; TRBD1 is a possible D gene (6 bases). TRBV23-1 is an open reading frame, and its role is uncertain. V lost 0 bases and J 2 bases, leaving 10 bases between the germline ends. There are 15 residues in the CDR3. CDR3 bases: TGCGCCAGCAGTCAATCGTCAGGGGAAAACACTGAAGCTTTCTTT. Its protein product is CASSQSSGENTEAFF.

This chain links TRBV4-1 with TRBJ1-1; weak D call: TRBD1 (6 bases). Germline V CDR1 and CDR2: MGHRA, YSYEKL. The CDR3 runs 14 residues. V lost 0 bases and J lost 2, with 7 bases in between. CDR3 loop: CASSQEQGNTEAFF. CDR3 nucleotides: TGCGCCAGCAGCCAAGAACAGGGAAACACTGAAGCTTTCTTT.

This clone is a singleton in its sample. This chain links TRBV19 with TRBJ2-7; a possible D gene is TRBD2 (5 bases). CDR3 size: 13 residues. The germline V gene encodes CDR1 LNHDA and CDR2 SQIVND (reference sequence). The V end lost 10 bases, the J end lost 1 base, and 14 bases lay between the germline ends. DNA of the CDR3: TGTGCCACCGCCTCGGCGGGTTCCTACGAGCAGTACTTC. As protein: CATASAGSYEQYF. Looking up the rest from reference TRBV19 and TRBJ2-7 gives the full variable domain: DGGITQSPKYLFRKEGQNVTLSCEQNLNHDAMYWYRQDPGQGLRLIYYSQIVNDFQKGDIAEGYSVSREKKESFPLTVTSAQKNPTAFYLCATASAGSYEQYFGPGTRLTVT.

The rearrangement links TRBV18 to TRBJ1-2, with 9 bases that match TRBD1. CDR1 is KGHSH, CDR2 LQKENI, per germline. The CDR3 contains 14 residues. With V trimmed by 3 bases and J by 11 bases, 10 bases remained unmatched. CDR3 nucleotides: TGTGCCAGCTCACCTCACCCGGGACAGGGAATTTACACCTTC. It yields the protein CASSPHPGQGIYTF.

The chain carries TRBV28 and TRBJ2-7, with TRBD2 identical over 9 bases. Germline loops: CDR1 MDHEN, CDR2 SYDVKM. V trimming: 5 bases; J trimming: 6 bases; junction bases outside the gene matches: 5. The CDR3 is 13 amino acids. CDR3 nucleotide sequence: TGTGCCAGCAGTCCCGGGACTAGCTCCGAGCAGTACTTC. Its protein is CASSPGTSSEQYF.

The chain is built from TRBV10-3 and TRBJ1-5; 7 bases are shared with TRBD1. V was pared by 0 bases and J by 4 bases, with 3 bases of the junction left unmatched. Germline assignment: CDR1 ENHRY and CDR2 SYGVKD. This CDR3 comprises 15 residues. This CDR3 reads CAISESGGQNQPQHF. The CDR3 DNA follows: TGTGCCATCAGTGAGTCAGGGGGACAGAATCAGCCCCAGCATTTT.

The chain carries TRBV27 and TRBJ1-2; 8 nucleotides line up with TRBD1. The CDR3 contains 15 residues. Germline V gene sequence: CDR1 MNHEY, CDR2 SMNVEV (reference sequence). V shed 0 bases, J shed 2 bases, and the junction held 2 bases outside the gene matches. CDR3 amino acids: CASSLSRTGNYGYTF. CDR3 coding DNA: TGTGCCAGCAGTTTATCCCGGACAGGGAACTATGGCTACACCTTC.

This chain connects TRBV27 to TRBJ2-1; D unresolved. The V and J ends lost 3 bases and 6 bases respectively, with 9 bases between them. Germline V gene lookup returns CDR1 MNHEY and CDR2 SMNVEV (reference sequence). The CDR3 contains 13 residues. The CDR3 spells CASSFLQLNEQFF. The DNA for the CDR3 is TGTGCCAGCAGTTTTCTACAGCTCAATGAGCAGTTCTTC.

The rearrangement links TRBV2 to TRBJ1-5; no reliable D call. Deletions cut 8 bases from V and 0 bases from J, with 8 bases between. CDR1 SNHLY and CDR2 FYNNEI come from the germline V gene. The CDR3 totals 13 residues. This chain's CDR3 is CASGQASNQPQHF. Here the CDR3 DNA reads TGTGCCAGCGGTCAGGCTAGCAATCAGCCCCAGCATTTT.

The chain employs TRBV27 and TRBJ1-3, with D possibly TRBD1 on 5 matching bases. V dropped 2 bases and J dropped 4 bases, with 9 bases sitting between them. Germline V lookup: CDR1 MNHEY, CDR2 SMNVEV (reference sequence). CDR3 size: 14 residues. The CDR3 DNA reads as TGTGCCAGCAGTTTAAGGAGGGGCGGAAACACCATATATTTT. It codes for CASSLRRGGNTIYF.

V usage is TRBV28 and J usage is TRBJ1-5; D possibly corresponds to TRBD1 (5 bases). The CDR3 is 17 residues long. Between the trimmed V and J ends, which lost 8 bases and 2 bases, there was a span of 22 bases. Per the germline V gene, CDR1 is MDHEN and CDR2 is SYDVKM. CDR3 in DNA: TGTGCCAGCTTAACAGGACTACACCAGGGAGGCAATCAGCCCCAGCATTTT. Translation gives CASLTGLHQGGNQPQHF.

The chain links TRBV2 to TRBJ1-2, with a weak D call TRBD1 (5 bases). Between the trimmed V and J ends, which lost 6 bases and 8 bases, there was a span of 22 bases. This CDR3 is built from 15 residues. CDR1 and CDR2 (germline): SNHLY, FYNNEI. The CDR3 coding sequence is TGTGCCAGCAGCCTTATTTGGAGGGGTCGGAGAGGCTACACCTTC. Amino acid sequence: CASSLIWRGRRGYTF.

The CDR3 DNA reads as TGTGCCAGCAGCTTAGAGGAGGGTAGCAACGAGCAGTACTTC. Encoded protein: CASSLEEGSNEQYF. The chain has TRBV7-8 and TRBJ2-7; a weak D match, TRBD2 (6 bases). Germline V lookup: CDR1 SGHVS, CDR2 FQNEAQ. V lost 1 base to trimming and J lost 5 bases, with 12 bases between them. This CDR3 has 14 residues.

The CDR3 DNA is TGCAGCGTTGTTGAAAGCGGAGATACGCAGTATTTT. It is translated as CSVVESGDTQYF. This chain joins TRBV29-1 and TRBJ2-3, with D tentatively TRBD2 (5 bases). The V end was cut by 4 bases, the J end by 5 bases, with 10 bases between. The CDR3 contains 12 residues. Germline loops: CDR1 SQVTM, CDR2 ANQGSEA.